A selection of T cell receptor beta chains follows, all from one sample in a study of T cell responses to AZD1222 COVID-19 vaccine. Assay used: immunoSEQ multiplex PCR; TCRdb lists only in-frame clones, some missing. The table has some 150,000 clones, about 93% seen once. This material consisted of peripheral blood, taken on day 0 of AZD1222 vaccination. All receptors derive from an adult in good health. The CDR3 runs from the conserved cysteine through the conserved F or W. The order of the fields is CDR3 protein, CDR3 DNA, J gene, clone size, V gene, D gene. A D gene is named only where the DNA matches it firmly. A row's size may be missing; if present it is once, few, many or a size class.

CDR3: CASSGLGVNTGELFF
DNA: TGTGCCAGCAGTGGGCTGGGAGTGAACACCGGGGAGCTGTTTTTT
J: TRBJ2-2
size: .
V: TRBV2
D: .

CDR3: CATSRGRGSSSSNEQFF
DNA: TGTGCCACCAGCAGAGGGCGTGGTAGTTCCAGCAGTAATGAGCAGTTCTTC
J: TRBJ2-1
size: .
V: TRBV15
D: .

CDR3: CASSSSGGDWEKLFF
DNA: TGTGCCAGCAGCTCCTCGGGGGGGGACTGGGAAAAACTGTTTTTT
J: TRBJ1-4
size: .
V: TRBV7-2
D: .

CDR3: CSAGLAGGGETQYF
DNA: TGCAGCGCCGGACTAGCGGGAGGGGGAGAGACCCAGTACTTC
J: TRBJ2-5
size: few
V: TRBV29-1
D: TRBD2

CDR3: CASSFGTVNSPLHF
DNA: TGTGCCAGCAGTTTCGGGACAGTAAATTCACCCCTCCACTTT
J: TRBJ1-6
size: .
V: TRBV28
D: TRBD1

CDR3: CASSLDGSSYEQYF
DNA: TGTGCCAGCAGCCTGGACGGAAGCTCCTACGAGCAGTACTTC
J: TRBJ2-7
size: .
V: TRBV5-6
D: .

CDR3: CASSLVGGAGETQYF
DNA: TGTGCCAGCAGCTTGGTTGGCGGGGCGGGGGAGACCCAGTACTTC
J: TRBJ2-5
size: .
V: TRBV5-5
D: .

CDR3: CASTPGGREQYF
DNA: TGTGCCAGCACCCCAGGGGGCCGCGAGCAGTACTTC
J: TRBJ2-7
size: .
V: TRBV28
D: TRBD1

CDR3: CASTSREGYNEQFF
DNA: TGTGCCAGCACTTCTCGGGAGGGATACAATGAGCAGTTCTTC
J: TRBJ2-1
size: .
V: TRBV6-5
D: TRBD2

CDR3: CASSPTKDYEQYF
DNA: TGTGCCAGCTCACCGACGAAGGACTACGAGCAGTACTTC
J: TRBJ2-7
size: .
V: TRBV18
D: .

CDR3: CASSLRTAGDGYTF
DNA: TGTGCCAGCAGTTTACGAACAGCAGGGGATGGCTACACCTTC
J: TRBJ1-2
size: .
V: TRBV6-5
D: .

CDR3: CASSRGTVSGANVLTF
DNA: TGTGCCAGCAGTCGAGGGACCGTCTCTGGGGCCAACGTCCTGACTTTC
J: TRBJ2-6
size: .
V: TRBV28
D: .

CDR3: CASSGFQGSNGYTF
DNA: TGTGCCAGTTCGGGTTTTCAGGGTTCGAATGGCTACACCTTC
J: TRBJ1-2
size: .
V: TRBV19
D: .

CDR3: CASSVDRVETQYF
DNA: TGTGCCAGCAGTGTGGACAGGGTGGAGACCCAGTACTTC
J: TRBJ2-5
size: .
V: TRBV2
D: TRBD1

CDR3: CASSWDGGEKLFF
DNA: TGTGCCAGCAGCTGGGACGGTGGTGAAAAACTGTTTTTT
J: TRBJ1-4
size: .
V: TRBV7-9
D: .

CDR3: CASSPFNTGELFF
DNA: TGTGCCAGCAGCCCCTTTAACACCGGGGAGCTGTTTTTT
J: TRBJ2-2
size: .
V: TRBV28
D: .

CDR3: CATQDRAGEQYF
DNA: TGTGCCACCCAAGACAGGGCGGGGGAGCAGTACTTC
J: TRBJ2-7
size: once
V: TRBV6-5
D: .

CDR3: CASSTNRITNYGYTF
DNA: TGTGCCAGCAGCACGAACAGGATAACAAACTATGGCTACACCTTC
J: TRBJ1-2
size: .
V: TRBV6-2/TRBV6-3
D: .

CDR3: CASSQGWADRVLKNIQYF
DNA: TGTGCCAGCAGCCAAGGATGGGCGGACAGGGTGTTGAAAAACATTCAGTACTTC
J: TRBJ2-4
size: .
V: TRBV3-1/TRBV3-2
D: TRBD1

CDR3: CASSGPLNEQYF
DNA: TGTGCCAGTAGTGGGCCCTTGAACGAGCAGTACTTC
J: TRBJ2-7
size: .
V: TRBV19
D: .

CDR3: CASSLGPNSDTQYF
DNA: TGTGCCAGCAGCTTGGGACCAAATTCAGATACGCAGTATTTT
J: TRBJ2-3
size: once
V: TRBV5-5
D: .

CDR3: CASGTGRSSYNEQFF
DNA: TGTGCCAGCGGAACGGGGCGTAGCTCCTACAATGAGCAGTTCTTC
J: TRBJ2-1
size: once
V: TRBV6-5
D: .

CDR3: CASKKGEGGARDTQYF
DNA: TGTGCCAGCAAGAAGGGAGAGGGGGGAGCGAGAGATACGCAGTATTTT
J: TRBJ2-3
size: .
V: TRBV2
D: .

CDR3: CASSQVAGNIRNQPQHF
DNA: TGCGCCAGCAGCCAAGTAGCCGGGAACATCCGGAATCAGCCCCAGCATTTT
J: TRBJ1-5
size: .
V: TRBV4-1
D: .

CDR3: CASSPVSNQPQHF
DNA: TGTGCCAGCAGTCCAGTTAGCAATCAGCCCCAGCATTTT
J: TRBJ1-5
size: .
V: TRBV28
D: .

CDR3: CASSVNTEAFF
DNA: TGTGCCAGCAGTGTTAACACTGAAGCTTTCTTT
J: TRBJ1-1
size: .
V: TRBV2
D: .

CDR3: CATSSGTAATNEKLFF
DNA: TGTGCCACCAGCAGCGGGACCGCCGCAACTAATGAAAAACTGTTTTTT
J: TRBJ1-4
size: .
V: TRBV15
D: .

CDR3: CASRPGGGTGELFF
DNA: TGTGCCAGTAGACCGGGAGGGGGCACCGGGGAGCTGTTTTTT
J: TRBJ2-2
size: .
V: TRBV19
D: TRBD2

CDR3: CASALGLGETEAFF
DNA: TGTGCTAGTGCCTTGGGTCTGGGGGAGACTGAAGCTTTCTTT
J: TRBJ1-1
size: .
V: TRBV12-5
D: .

CDR3: CASSWERRSEKLFF
DNA: TGTGCCAGCAGTTGGGAAAGGAGGAGTGAAAAACTGTTTTTT
J: TRBJ1-4
size: .
V: TRBV27
D: .

CDR3: CASSITSGRADTQYF
DNA: TGTGCCAGCAGCATCACTAGCGGGAGGGCAGATACGCAGTATTTT
J: TRBJ2-3
size: .
V: TRBV7-2
D: TRBD2

CDR3: CASSLTYRREGRNTDTQYF
DNA: TGTGCCAGCAGCTTAACTTATAGGCGGGAGGGCCGAAACACAGATACGCAGTATTTT
J: TRBJ2-3
size: once
V: TRBV7-3
D: TRBD2

CDR3: CASSQGFYEQYF
DNA: TGTGCCAGCAGCCAGGGGTTTTACGAGCAGTACTTC
J: TRBJ2-7
size: once
V: TRBV7-8
D: .

CDR3: CASSTGVPYEQYF
DNA: TGTGCCAGCAGTACGGGAGTACCCTACGAGCAGTACTTC
J: TRBJ2-7
size: .
V: TRBV28
D: .

CDR3: CASSLMPLYMNTEAFF
DNA: TGTGCCAGCAGCTTAATGCCCCTTTACATGAACACTGAAGCTTTCTTT
J: TRBJ1-1
size: once
V: TRBV7-3
D: .